This T cell receptor (beta chain) was recorded in a study of TIL therapy for anti-PD-1-resistant metastatic lung cancer. The wider study: Median tumor mutation burden was under 1.9 mutations per megabase.

The libraries were made with immunoSEQ v3. Each library reached about 2 million read pairs, or about 4.5-6.5 million at deep level. Libraries were prepared by immunoSEQ multiplex PCR; TCRdb keeps only in-frame clonotypes and omits some of them. The sample shows about 50,000 clones, approximately 86% of them seen only once. The germline V gene has CDR1 SEHNR and CDR2 FQNEAQ (reference sequence). V gave up 5 bases and J gave up 7 bases; unmatched junction bases: 4. The CDR3 sequence is 13 residues long. Time point indicated: pre-treatment sample, taken before nivolumab and TIL therapy. The receptor comes from a person aged 25 to 79 with non-small cell lung cancer. J is TRBJ1-4 and V is TRBV7-9, with 7 bases matching TRBD1. The material sequenced was blood, taken at baseline. The CDR3 DNA reads as TGTGCCAGCAGCCGCAACAGGGGTGAAAAACTGTTTTTT. Translation gives CASSRNRGEKLFF.